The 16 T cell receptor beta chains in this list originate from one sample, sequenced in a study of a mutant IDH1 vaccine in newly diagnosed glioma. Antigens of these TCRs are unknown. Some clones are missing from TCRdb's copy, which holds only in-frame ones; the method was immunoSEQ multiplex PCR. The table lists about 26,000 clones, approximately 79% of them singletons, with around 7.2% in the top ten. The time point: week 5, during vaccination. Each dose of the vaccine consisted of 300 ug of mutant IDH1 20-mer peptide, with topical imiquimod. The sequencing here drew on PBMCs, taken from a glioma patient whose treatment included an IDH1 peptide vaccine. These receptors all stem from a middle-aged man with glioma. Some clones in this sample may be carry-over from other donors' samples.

The CDR3 DNA follows: TGTGCCAGCACTACAGACACCCAAGAGACCCAGTACTTC. It specifies CASTTDTQETQYF. The rearrangement uses TRBV7-2 and TRBJ2-5; D unresolved. The CDR3 contains 13 residues. V was cut by 7 bases and J by 1 base, with 10 bases left in between. Germline V gives CDR1 SGHTA, CDR2 FQGNSA.

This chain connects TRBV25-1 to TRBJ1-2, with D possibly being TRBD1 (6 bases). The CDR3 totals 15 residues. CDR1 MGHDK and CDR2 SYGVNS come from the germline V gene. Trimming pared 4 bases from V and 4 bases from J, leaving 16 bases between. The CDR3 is CASSVFGEGGYGYTF. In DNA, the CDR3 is TGTGCCAGCAGTGTCTTTGGGGAGGGGGGCTATGGCTACACCTTC.

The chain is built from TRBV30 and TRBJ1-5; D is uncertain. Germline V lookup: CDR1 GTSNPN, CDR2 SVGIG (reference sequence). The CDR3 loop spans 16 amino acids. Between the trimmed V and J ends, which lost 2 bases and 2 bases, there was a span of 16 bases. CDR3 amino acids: CAWSPRGFGRNQPQHF. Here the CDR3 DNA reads TGTGCCTGGAGTCCAAGAGGGTTCGGCCGCAATCAGCCCCAGCATTTT.

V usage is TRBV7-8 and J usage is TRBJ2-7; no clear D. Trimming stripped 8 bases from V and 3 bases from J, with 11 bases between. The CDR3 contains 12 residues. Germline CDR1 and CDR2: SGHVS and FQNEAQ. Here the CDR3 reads CASRSPLYEQYF. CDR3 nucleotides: TGTGCCAGCCGTTCCCCTCTCTACGAGCAGTACTTC.

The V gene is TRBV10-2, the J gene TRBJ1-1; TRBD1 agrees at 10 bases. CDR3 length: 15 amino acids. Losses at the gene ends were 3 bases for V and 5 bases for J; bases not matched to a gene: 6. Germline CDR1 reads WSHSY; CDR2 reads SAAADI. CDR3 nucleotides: TGCGCCAGCAGTGACCCCGGGACAGGGGCTACTGAAGCTTTCTTT. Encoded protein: CASSDPGTGATEAFF.

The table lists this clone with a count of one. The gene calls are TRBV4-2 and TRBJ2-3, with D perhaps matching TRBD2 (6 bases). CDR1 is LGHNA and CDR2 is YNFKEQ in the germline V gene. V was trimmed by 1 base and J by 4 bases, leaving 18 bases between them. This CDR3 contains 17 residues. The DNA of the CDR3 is TGTGCCAGCAGCCAAGGCCCGAGCCGGGGGAAAGCAGATACGCAGTATTTT. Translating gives CASSQGPSRGKADTQYF.

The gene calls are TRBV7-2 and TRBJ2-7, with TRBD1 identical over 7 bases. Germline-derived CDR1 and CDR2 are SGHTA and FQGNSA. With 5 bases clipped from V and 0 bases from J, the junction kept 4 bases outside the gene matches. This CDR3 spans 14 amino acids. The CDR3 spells CASSPRDSSYEQYF. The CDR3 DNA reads TGTGCCAGCAGCCCCCGGGACAGCTCCTACGAGCAGTACTTC.

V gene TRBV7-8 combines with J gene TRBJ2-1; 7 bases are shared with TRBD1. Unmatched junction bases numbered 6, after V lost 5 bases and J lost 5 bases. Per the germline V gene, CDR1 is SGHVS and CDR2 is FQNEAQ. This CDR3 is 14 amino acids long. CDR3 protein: CASSTGTVHNEQFF. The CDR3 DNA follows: TGTGCCAGCAGCACCGGGACAGTGCACAATGAGCAGTTCTTC.

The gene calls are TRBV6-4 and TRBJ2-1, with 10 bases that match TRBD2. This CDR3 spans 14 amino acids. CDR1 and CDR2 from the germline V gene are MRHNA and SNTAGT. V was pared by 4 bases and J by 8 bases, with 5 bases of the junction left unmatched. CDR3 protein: CASSGASGGDEQFF. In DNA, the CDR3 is TGTGCCAGCAGTGGGGCTAGCGGGGGTGATGAGCAGTTCTTC.

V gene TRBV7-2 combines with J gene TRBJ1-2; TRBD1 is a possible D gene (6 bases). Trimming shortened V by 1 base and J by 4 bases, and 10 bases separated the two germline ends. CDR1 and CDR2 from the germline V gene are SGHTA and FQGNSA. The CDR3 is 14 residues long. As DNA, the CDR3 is TGTGCCAGCAGCTTAGGGGGGCCAGGCTATGGCTACACCTTC. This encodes CASSLGGPGYGYTF. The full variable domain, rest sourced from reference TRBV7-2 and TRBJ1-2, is GAGVSQSPSNKVTEKGKDVELRCDPISGHTALYWYRQSLGQGLEFLIYFQGNSAPDKSGLPSDRFSAERTGGSVSTLTIQRTQQEDSAVYLCASSLGGPGYGYTFGSGTRLTVV.

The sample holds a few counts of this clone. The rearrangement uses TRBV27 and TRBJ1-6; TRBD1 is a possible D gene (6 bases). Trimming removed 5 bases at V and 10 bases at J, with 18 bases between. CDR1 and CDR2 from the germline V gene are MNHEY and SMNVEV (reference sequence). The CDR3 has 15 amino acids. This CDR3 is CASSLDRFGGSPLHF. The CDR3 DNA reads TGTGCCAGCAGTCTCGACAGGTTTGGGGGGTCACCCCTCCACTTT.

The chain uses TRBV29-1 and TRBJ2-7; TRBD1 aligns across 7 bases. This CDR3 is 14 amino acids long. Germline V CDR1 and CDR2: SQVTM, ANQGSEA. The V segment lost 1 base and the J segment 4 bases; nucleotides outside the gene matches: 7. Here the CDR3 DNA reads TGCAGCGTTGAAGGGGGGACAGAAAATTACGAGCAGTACTTC. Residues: CSVEGGTENYEQYF.

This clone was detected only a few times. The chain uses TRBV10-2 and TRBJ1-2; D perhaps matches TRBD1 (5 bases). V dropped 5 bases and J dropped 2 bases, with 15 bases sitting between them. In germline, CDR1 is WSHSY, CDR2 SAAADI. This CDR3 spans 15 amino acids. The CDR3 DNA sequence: TGCGCCAGCAGTCCAGGGTTAGCGACCAACTATGGCTACACCTTC. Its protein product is CASSPGLATNYGYTF.

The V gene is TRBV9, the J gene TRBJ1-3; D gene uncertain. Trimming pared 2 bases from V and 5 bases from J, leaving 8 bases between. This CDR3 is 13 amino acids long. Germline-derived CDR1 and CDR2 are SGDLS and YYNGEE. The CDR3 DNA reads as TGTGCCAGCAGCGTCGGACGGAGAAACACCATATATTTT. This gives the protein CASSVGRRNTIYF.

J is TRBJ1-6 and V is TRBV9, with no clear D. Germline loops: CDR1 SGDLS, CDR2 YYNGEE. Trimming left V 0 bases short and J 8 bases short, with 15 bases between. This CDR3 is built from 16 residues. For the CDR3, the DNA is TGTGCCAGCAGCGTAGGGTTAGGGTTCCGAGATTCACCCCTCCACTTT. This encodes CASSVGLGFRDSPLHF.

CDR3 amino acids: CASSPTNARDREYYGYTF. In nucleotides, the CDR3 is TGTGCCAGCAGCCCCACGAATGCTCGGGACAGGGAATACTATGGCTACACCTTC. This chain connects TRBV5-6 to TRBJ1-2, with 9 bases that match TRBD1. The CDR3 length is 18 residues. Per the germline V gene, CDR1 is SGHDT and CDR2 is YYEEEE. J was trimmed by 3 bases and V by 4 bases; bases with no gene match: 16.